These T cell receptor beta chains were read from a single sample in a study of cytomegalovirus exposure and HLA in healthy donors. Method: immunoSEQ multiplex PCR; TCRdb's copy keeps in-frame clones and lacks some. The data hold hundreds of thousands of clones, with 82% observed a single time. The material sequenced was PBMCs. These receptors were taken from a man aged 40-55 years in good health and CMV-seropositive. Each CDR3 is given with its conserved first and last residue. A D gene is named only where the DNA matches it firmly. Clone size, where shown, is once, few, many, or a class for clones that have expanded.

cdr3_aa: CASSNRGSTGELFF
cdr3_nt: TGCGCCAGCAGCAACAGGGGGAGCACCGGGGAGCTGTTTTTT
v_call: TRBV5-1
d_call: TRBD1
cdr3_length: 14
clone_size: -
j_call: TRBJ2-2

cdr3_aa: CASSRGLAEYNEQFF
cdr3_nt: TGTGCCAGCAGCCGTGGACTAGCGGAGTACAATGAGCAGTTCTTC
v_call: TRBV7-2
d_call: TRBD2
cdr3_length: 15
clone_size: -
j_call: TRBJ2-1

cdr3_aa: CASSDGTGREKLFF
cdr3_nt: TGTGCCAGCAGTGACGGGACAGGCAGGGAAAAACTGTTTTTT
v_call: TRBV2
d_call: TRBD1
cdr3_length: 14
clone_size: few
j_call: TRBJ1-4

cdr3_aa: CSVLKDSGANVLTF
cdr3_nt: TGCAGCGTCTTGAAGGACAGTGGGGCCAACGTCCTGACTTTC
v_call: TRBV29-1
d_call: -
cdr3_length: 14
clone_size: few
j_call: TRBJ2-6

cdr3_aa: CASSLAGGGNTIYF
cdr3_nt: TGTGCCAGCAGCTTAGCAGGAGGGGGAAACACCATATATTTT
v_call: TRBV7-9
d_call: -
cdr3_length: 14
clone_size: few
j_call: TRBJ1-3

cdr3_aa: CASSRGTGSYGYTF
cdr3_nt: TGTGCCAGCAGCCGCGGGACAGGGAGCTATGGCTACACCTTC
v_call: TRBV5-6
d_call: TRBD1
cdr3_length: 14
clone_size: -
j_call: TRBJ1-2

cdr3_aa: CASSLTDRSPYGYTF
cdr3_nt: TGTGCCAGCAGCTTAACCGACAGGTCTCCCTATGGCTACACCTTC
v_call: TRBV11-2
d_call: -
cdr3_length: 15
clone_size: -
j_call: TRBJ1-2

cdr3_aa: CATSRGHVEETQYF
cdr3_nt: TGTGCCACCAGCAGAGGACACGTTGAAGAGACCCAGTACTTC
v_call: TRBV15
d_call: -
cdr3_length: 14
clone_size: -
j_call: TRBJ2-5

cdr3_aa: CASRGFTGRADTQYF
cdr3_nt: TGTGCCAGCAGGGGTTTTACAGGACGAGCAGATACGCAGTATTTT
v_call: TRBV7-9
d_call: -
cdr3_length: 15
clone_size: -
j_call: TRBJ2-3

cdr3_aa: CASNGLANNEQFF
cdr3_nt: TGTGCCAGCAACGGACTGGCGAACAATGAGCAGTTCTTC
v_call: TRBV9
d_call: -
cdr3_length: 13
clone_size: -
j_call: TRBJ2-1